This T cell receptor beta chain was observed in a study of identical twins. The CDR3 has 13 amino acids. Trimming cost V 3 bases and J 4 bases, with 9 bases left between them. Through template switching, a universal primer site was introduced, and the cDNA contained unique molecular identifiers. TCRdb redid the calling of the 5' RACE reads with MiXCR, one entry per CDR3 protein. This sample has 350,000 to 500,000 distinct CDR3 sequences; approximately 17% occur once, and the top ten carry more than 10%. General study results and limits: Whereas memory repertoires showed no such difference, abundant cord blood beta clonotypes carried fewer insertions.

Everyone who gave samples was a healthy Caucasian. The table lists this clonotype with many counts. The antigen is undetermined. The receptor comes from a man in his fifties in good health. Sequencing used naive T cells sorted from blood. The chain links TRBV12-3 or TRBV12-4 to TRBJ2-5; D uncertain. CDR3: CASSFSPRETQYF. CDR3 coding DNA: TGTGCCAGCAGTTTTTCCCCCAGAGAGACCCAGTACTTC.